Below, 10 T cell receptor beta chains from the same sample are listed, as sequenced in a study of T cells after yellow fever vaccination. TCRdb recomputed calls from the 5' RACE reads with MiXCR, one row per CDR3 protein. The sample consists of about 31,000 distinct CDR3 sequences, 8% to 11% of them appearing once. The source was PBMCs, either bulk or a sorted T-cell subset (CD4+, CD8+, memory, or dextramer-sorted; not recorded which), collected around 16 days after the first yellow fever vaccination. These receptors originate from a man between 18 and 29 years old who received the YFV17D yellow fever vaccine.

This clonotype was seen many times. The CDR3 protein is CASSYDDRAQHF. CDR3 DNA sequence: TGTGCCAGCAGCTACGACGACAGGGCGCAGCATTTT. J is TRBJ1-5 and V is TRBV2; 7 nucleotides agree with TRBD1. V dropped 6 bases and J dropped 13; count of bases not matched to a gene: 9. CDR1 and CDR2 (germline): SNHLY, FYNNEI. The CDR3 extends over 12 amino acids.

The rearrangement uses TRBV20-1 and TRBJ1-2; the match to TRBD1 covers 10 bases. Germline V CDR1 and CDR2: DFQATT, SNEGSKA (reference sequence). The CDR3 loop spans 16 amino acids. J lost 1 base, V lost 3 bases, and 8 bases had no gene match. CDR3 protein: CSASGGTGVVNYGYTF. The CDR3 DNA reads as TGCAGTGCTAGCGGCGGGACAGGGGTTGTTAACTATGGCTACACCTTC.

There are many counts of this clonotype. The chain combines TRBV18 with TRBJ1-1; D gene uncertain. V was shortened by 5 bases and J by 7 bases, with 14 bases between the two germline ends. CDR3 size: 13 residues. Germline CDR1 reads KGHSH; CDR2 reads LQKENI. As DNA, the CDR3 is TGTGCCAGCTCAGGCTTGGGTAAGATTGAAGCTTTCTTT. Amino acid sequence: CASSGLGKIEAFF.

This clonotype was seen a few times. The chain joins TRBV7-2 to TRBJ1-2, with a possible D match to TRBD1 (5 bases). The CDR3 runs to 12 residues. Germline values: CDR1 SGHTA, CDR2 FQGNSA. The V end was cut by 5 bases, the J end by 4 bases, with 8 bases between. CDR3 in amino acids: CASSPTAYGYTF. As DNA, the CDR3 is TGTGCCAGCAGCCCGACAGCCTATGGCTACACCTTC.

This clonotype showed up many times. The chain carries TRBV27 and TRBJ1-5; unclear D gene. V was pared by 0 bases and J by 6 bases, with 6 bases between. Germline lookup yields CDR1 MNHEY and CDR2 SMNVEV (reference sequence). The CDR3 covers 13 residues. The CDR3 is CASSLSILQPQHF. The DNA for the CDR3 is TGTGCCAGCAGTTTATCGATCCTTCAGCCCCAGCATTTT.

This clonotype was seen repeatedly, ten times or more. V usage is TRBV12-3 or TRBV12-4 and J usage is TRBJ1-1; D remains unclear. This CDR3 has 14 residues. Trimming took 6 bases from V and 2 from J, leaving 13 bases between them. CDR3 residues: CASSRTGPNTEAFF. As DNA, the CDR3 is TGTGCCAGCAGCCGAACCGGGCCAAACACTGAAGCTTTCTTT.

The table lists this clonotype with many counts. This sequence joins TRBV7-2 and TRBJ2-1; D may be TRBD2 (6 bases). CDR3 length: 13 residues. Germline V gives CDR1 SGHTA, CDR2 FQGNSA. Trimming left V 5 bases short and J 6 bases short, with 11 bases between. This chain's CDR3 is CASSPQLANEQFF. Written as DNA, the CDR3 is TGTGCCAGCAGCCCCCAACTAGCCAATGAGCAGTTCTTC.

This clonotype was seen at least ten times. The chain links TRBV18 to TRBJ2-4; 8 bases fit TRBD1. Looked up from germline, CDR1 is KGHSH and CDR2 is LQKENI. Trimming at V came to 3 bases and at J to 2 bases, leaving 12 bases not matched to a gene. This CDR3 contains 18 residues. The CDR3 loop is CASSPLSDRGDSKNIQYF. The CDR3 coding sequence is TGTGCCAGCTCACCCCTAAGTGACAGGGGAGATTCCAAAAACATTCAGTACTTC.

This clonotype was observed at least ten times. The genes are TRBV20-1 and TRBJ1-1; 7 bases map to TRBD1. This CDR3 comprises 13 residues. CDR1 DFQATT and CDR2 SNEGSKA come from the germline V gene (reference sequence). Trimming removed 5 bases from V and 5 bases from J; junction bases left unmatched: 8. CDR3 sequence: CSARGQVLTEAFF. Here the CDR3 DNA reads TGCAGTGCTCGAGGACAGGTCCTGACTGAAGCTTTCTTT.

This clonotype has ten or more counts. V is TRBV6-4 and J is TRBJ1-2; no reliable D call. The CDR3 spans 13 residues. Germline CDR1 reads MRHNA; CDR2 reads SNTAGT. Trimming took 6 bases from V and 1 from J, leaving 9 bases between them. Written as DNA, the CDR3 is TGTGCCAGCAGAGCCACCCGTAACTATGGCTACACCTTC. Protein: CASRATRNYGYTF.